This entry lists 27 T cell receptor beta chains sequenced from one sample in a study of cytomegalovirus exposure and HLA in healthy donors. Both 60 Vbeta primers and 13 Jbeta primers went into the PCR. Data came from immunoSEQ multiplex PCR; TCRdb stores just in-frame clones and leaves some out. The sample holds some 110,000 clones. The sequencing sample was made of PBMCs. These receptors were collected from a young man in good health and CMV-seronegative.

The genes are TRBV7-2 and TRBJ2-1, with D perhaps TRBD2 (6 bases). The V end lost 7 bases, the J end lost 1 base, and 23 bases lay between the germline ends. Per the germline V gene, CDR1 is SGHTA and CDR2 is FQGNSA. The CDR3 runs to 18 residues. This CDR3 is CASTDILLRDFSYNEQFF. The CDR3 DNA reads TGTGCCAGCACCGATATCTTACTCCGGGACTTTTCCTACAATGAGCAGTTCTTC.

The V and J genes are TRBV5-1 and TRBJ2-7, with no clear D. The CDR3 totals 14 residues. Trimming cost V 4 bases and J 6 bases, with 17 bases left between them. CDR1 SGHRS and CDR2 YFSETQ come from the germline V gene. CDR3 DNA sequence: TGCGCCAGCAGCACGACTGGTCCCTTTGTCGAGCAGTACTTC. Translation gives CASSTTGPFVEQYF.

The chain is built from TRBV19 and TRBJ1-5; a possible D gene is TRBD1 (5 bases). Germline-derived CDR1 and CDR2 are LNHDA and SQIVND (reference sequence). The V gene lost 6 bases and the J gene lost 3 bases, with 15 bases spanning the gap. The CDR3 loop spans 15 amino acids. The CDR3 protein is CASRKMGGDNQPQHF. CDR3 coding DNA: TGTGCCAGTAGGAAGATGGGGGGGGACAATCAGCCCCAGCATTTT.

The V and J genes are TRBV30 and TRBJ1-1; a possible D gene is TRBD1 (5 bases). Germline CDR1 GTSNPN, CDR2 SVGIG (reference sequence). The CDR3 is 8 amino acids. Here the CDR3 DNA reads TGTGCGGGGGGGGGAGCTTTCTTT. This codes for CAGGGAFF.

The gene calls are TRBV7-8 and TRBJ2-5; 8 bases match TRBD2. The germline V gene has CDR1 SGHVS and CDR2 FQNEAQ. J lost 2 bases, V lost 3 bases, and 2 bases had no gene match. This CDR3 spans 14 amino acids. DNA of the CDR3: TGTGCCAGCAGCTTGCGGGGGGTACAAGAGACCCAGTACTTC. Protein sequence: CASSLRGVQETQYF.

The chain links TRBV9 to TRBJ2-3; D might be TRBD2 (7 bases). CDR3 length equals 15 residues. V lost 4 bases and J 4 bases, leaving 16 bases between the germline ends. CDR1 and CDR2 (germline): SGDLS, YYNGEE. CDR3 amino acids: CASSPWRGGADTQYF. The CDR3, as DNA: TGTGCCAGCAGCCCTTGGAGGGGGGGAGCAGATACGCAGTATTTT.

The V gene is TRBV5-4, the J gene TRBJ1-3; 8 bases are shared with TRBD1. CDR1 is SGHNT, CDR2 YYREEE, per germline (reference sequence). The CDR3 contains 14 residues. J gave up 2 bases and V 8 bases, and 6 bases lay outside the gene matches. The CDR3: CASTPDRAGNTIYF. For the CDR3, the DNA is TGTGCCAGTACTCCGGACAGGGCTGGAAACACCATATATTTT.

The chain uses TRBV18 and TRBJ1-1; D unresolved. The CDR3 has 17 residues. V lost 6 bases to trimming and J lost 1 base, with 21 bases between them. Germline assignment: CDR1 KGHSH and CDR2 LQKENI. Written as DNA, the CDR3 is TGTGCCAGCTCCTCGAAGTTTGGAGGGAGCGCGAACACTGAAGCTTTCTTT. It yields the protein CASSSKFGGSANTEAFF.

This chain joins TRBV30 and TRBJ2-3; 7 bases agree with TRBD1. The germline CDR1 and CDR2 sequences are GTSNPN and SVGIG (reference sequence). The trim removed 0 bases at V and 6 bases at J, leaving 6 bases unmatched. The CDR3 is 14 amino acids. CDR3 sequence (DNA): TGTGCCTGGAGTGTCCAGGGGGATGGGGATACGCAGTATTTT. Protein sequence: CAWSVQGDGDTQYF.

V is TRBV7-9 and J is TRBJ2-1, with 7 nucleotides matching TRBD1. The junction had 5 bases not matched to a gene; V was cut back by 1 base and J by 5 bases. The CDR3 length is 15 residues. Germline CDR1 reads SEHNR; CDR2 reads FQNEAQ (reference sequence). This CDR3 is CASSLVSGTDNEQFF. CDR3 nucleotides: TGTGCCAGCAGCTTAGTGTCGGGGACAGACAATGAGCAGTTCTTC.

The CDR3 DNA is TGTGCCAGCAGTTTTGCACGGGGGGGAATAGGGGAGCAGTTCTTC. It yields the protein CASSFARGGIGEQFF. This chain joins TRBV28 and TRBJ2-1; TRBD2 matches at 8 bases. V dropped 3 bases and J dropped 10; count of bases not matched to a gene: 11. Germline CDR1 reads MDHEN; CDR2 reads SYDVKM. This CDR3 has 15 residues.

The chain's CDR3 is CASKAKGIGGYTF. CDR3 nucleotide sequence: TGTGCCAGCAAAGCTAAGGGGATTGGCGGCTACACCTTC. The V call is TRBV6-1, the J call TRBJ1-2, with D tentatively TRBD1 (5 bases). This CDR3 is 13 amino acids long. CDR1 is MNHNS and CDR2 is SASEGT in the germline V gene. V lost 7 bases, J lost 8 bases, and 17 bases lay in between.

The chain joins TRBV19 to TRBJ1-5; TRBD1 agrees at 11 bases. Germline-derived CDR1 and CDR2 are LNHDA and SQIVND (reference sequence). CDR3 length: 16 amino acids. V lost 5 bases, J lost 4 bases, and 7 bases stayed unmatched. The CDR3 DNA is TGTGCCAGTAGTCCGAGGACAGGGGGCGGAAATCAGCCCCAGCATTTT. It specifies CASSPRTGGGNQPQHF.

The J gene is TRBJ1-6, the V gene TRBV5-1; a possible D gene is TRBD1 (6 bases). This CDR3 contains 14 residues. V was shortened by 4 bases and J by 8 bases, with 13 bases between the two germline ends. The germline V gene encodes CDR1 SGHRS and CDR2 YFSETQ. In nucleotides, the CDR3 is TGCGCCAGCAGCGTGGACAGTGTGGATTCACCCCTCCACTTT. This sequence encodes CASSVDSVDSPLHF.

The chain links TRBV10-2 to TRBJ2-3, with 11 positions matching TRBD1. J gave up 6 bases and V 6 bases, and 5 bases lay outside the gene matches. The CDR3 is 14 amino acids. Germline V gives CDR1 WSHSY, CDR2 SAAADI. The CDR3 loop reads CASRRGQGGDTQYF. In DNA form, the CDR3 reads TGCGCCAGCAGGAGGGGACAGGGGGGGGATACGCAGTATTTT.

The chain joins TRBV7-8 to TRBJ2-1; TRBD1 aligns across 7 bases. Germline CDR1 is SGHVS and CDR2 is FQNEAQ. Unmatched junction bases numbered 4, after V lost 4 bases and J lost 7 bases. The CDR3 is 13 amino acids. The CDR3 DNA reads TGTGCCAGCAGCTCAGGGGGACGGAATGAGCAGTTCTTC. Protein: CASSSGGRNEQFF.

The genes are TRBV7-6 and TRBJ1-1; D is uncertain. The CDR3 totals 16 residues. Germline V gene data show CDR1 as SGHVS and CDR2 as FNYEAQ. The germline V and J ends were trimmed by 4 bases and 4 bases, with 19 bases remaining between them. The CDR3 region is CASSSDRGGPFTEAFF. The CDR3 DNA sequence: TGTGCCAGCAGCTCCGATCGGGGAGGCCCGTTCACTGAAGCTTTCTTT.

The chain combines TRBV30 with TRBJ2-3, with 8 nucleotides matching TRBD1. The germline CDR1 and CDR2 sequences are GTSNPN and SVGIG (reference sequence). The CDR3 is made up of 18 amino acids. Unmatched junction bases numbered 15, after V lost 4 bases and J lost 0 bases. CDR3 nucleotides: TGTGCCTGGATCCTGCCTTCAGGGGGCGCTGGTAGCACAGATACGCAGTATTTT. Its translation: CAWILPSGGAGSTDTQYF.

The J gene is TRBJ1-5, the V gene TRBV5-6, with 7 bases that match TRBD1. From germline, CDR1 is SGHDT and CDR2 YYEEEE. V dropped 4 bases and J dropped 3; count of bases not matched to a gene: 7. The CDR3 length is 15 residues. The CDR3 loop is CASSLYDRDNQPQHF. The CDR3 DNA follows: TGTGCCAGCAGCCTATACGACAGGGACAATCAGCCCCAGCATTTT.

This chain joins TRBV10-3 and TRBJ2-3; 8 bases are shared with TRBD2. V lost 3 bases, J lost 2 bases, and 4 bases stayed unmatched. From germline, CDR1 is ENHRY and CDR2 SYGVKD. The CDR3 loop spans 15 amino acids. The CDR3 is CAISDGTRDTDTQYF. DNA for the CDR3: TGTGCCATCAGTGACGGGACTAGAGACACAGATACGCAGTATTTT.

The rearrangement links TRBV28 to TRBJ2-1; TRBD2 aligns across 7 bases. The germline V gene encodes CDR1 MDHEN and CDR2 SYDVKM. The CDR3 is 15 amino acids. The V gene end was trimmed by 7 bases and the J gene end by 6 bases; junction bases not matched to a gene: 12. The CDR3 coding sequence is TGTGCCAGCATTGGGGGGGAGGGGAAAAGCAATGAGCAGTTCTTC. This translates into CASIGGEGKSNEQFF.

This chain joins TRBV5-1 and TRBJ1-1; 9 nucleotides match TRBD1. The length of the CDR3 is 14 residues. From germline, CDR1 is SGHRS and CDR2 YFSETQ. With 0 bases clipped from V and 8 bases from J, the junction kept 5 bases outside the gene matches. As DNA, the CDR3 is TGCGCCAGCAGCTTGGCCGGGACAGGGACCGAAGCTTTCTTT. Translating gives CASSLAGTGTEAFF.

The genes are TRBV4-2 and TRBJ1-6; D unresolved. The V and J ends lost 3 bases and 13 bases respectively, with 16 bases between them. Looked up from germline, CDR1 is LGHNA and CDR2 is YNFKEQ. This CDR3 comprises 14 residues. CDR3 coding DNA: TGTGCCAGCAGCCACGATACTCCCAACAGTCCCCTCCACTTT. Its translation is CASSHDTPNSPLHF.

This chain uses TRBV2 with TRBJ1-4, with D hard to call. The germline CDR1 and CDR2 sequences are SNHLY and FYNNEI. V dropped 4 bases and J dropped 8 bases, with 5 bases sitting between them. CDR3 length equals 11 residues. CDR3 DNA sequence: TGTGCCAGCAGTGTCACAGAAAAACTGTTTTTT. Translated, it gives CASSVTEKLFF.

The chain couples TRBV6-5 to TRBJ1-1, with no clear D. The CDR3 loop spans 14 amino acids. V was pared by 3 bases and J by 5 bases, with 13 bases between. The germline V gene has CDR1 MNHEY and CDR2 SVGAGI. CDR3 sequence (DNA): TGTGCCAGCAGTTATTCCCCGGGAGAGACTGAAGCTTTCTTT. Translated: CASSYSPGETEAFF.

V gene TRBV15 combines with J gene TRBJ2-1; perhaps TRBD1 as D (5 bases). This CDR3 has 15 residues. V lost 5 bases and J lost 8, with 19 bases in between. CDR1 LNHNV and CDR2 YYDKDF come from the germline V gene (reference sequence). CDR3: CATSASRQPSHEQFF. In nucleotides, the CDR3 is TGTGCCACCAGCGCAAGCCGACAGCCCTCCCATGAGCAGTTCTTC.

The chain joins TRBV18 to TRBJ2-7; perhaps TRBD1 as D (5 bases). V lost 5 bases to trimming and J lost 6 bases, with 14 bases between them. CDR1 is KGHSH and CDR2 is LQKENI in the germline V gene. CDR3 length equals 13 residues. The DNA of the CDR3 is TGTGCCAGCTCAGGGGCCGCTATCCCCGAGCAGTACTTC. Its protein is CASSGAAIPEQYF.